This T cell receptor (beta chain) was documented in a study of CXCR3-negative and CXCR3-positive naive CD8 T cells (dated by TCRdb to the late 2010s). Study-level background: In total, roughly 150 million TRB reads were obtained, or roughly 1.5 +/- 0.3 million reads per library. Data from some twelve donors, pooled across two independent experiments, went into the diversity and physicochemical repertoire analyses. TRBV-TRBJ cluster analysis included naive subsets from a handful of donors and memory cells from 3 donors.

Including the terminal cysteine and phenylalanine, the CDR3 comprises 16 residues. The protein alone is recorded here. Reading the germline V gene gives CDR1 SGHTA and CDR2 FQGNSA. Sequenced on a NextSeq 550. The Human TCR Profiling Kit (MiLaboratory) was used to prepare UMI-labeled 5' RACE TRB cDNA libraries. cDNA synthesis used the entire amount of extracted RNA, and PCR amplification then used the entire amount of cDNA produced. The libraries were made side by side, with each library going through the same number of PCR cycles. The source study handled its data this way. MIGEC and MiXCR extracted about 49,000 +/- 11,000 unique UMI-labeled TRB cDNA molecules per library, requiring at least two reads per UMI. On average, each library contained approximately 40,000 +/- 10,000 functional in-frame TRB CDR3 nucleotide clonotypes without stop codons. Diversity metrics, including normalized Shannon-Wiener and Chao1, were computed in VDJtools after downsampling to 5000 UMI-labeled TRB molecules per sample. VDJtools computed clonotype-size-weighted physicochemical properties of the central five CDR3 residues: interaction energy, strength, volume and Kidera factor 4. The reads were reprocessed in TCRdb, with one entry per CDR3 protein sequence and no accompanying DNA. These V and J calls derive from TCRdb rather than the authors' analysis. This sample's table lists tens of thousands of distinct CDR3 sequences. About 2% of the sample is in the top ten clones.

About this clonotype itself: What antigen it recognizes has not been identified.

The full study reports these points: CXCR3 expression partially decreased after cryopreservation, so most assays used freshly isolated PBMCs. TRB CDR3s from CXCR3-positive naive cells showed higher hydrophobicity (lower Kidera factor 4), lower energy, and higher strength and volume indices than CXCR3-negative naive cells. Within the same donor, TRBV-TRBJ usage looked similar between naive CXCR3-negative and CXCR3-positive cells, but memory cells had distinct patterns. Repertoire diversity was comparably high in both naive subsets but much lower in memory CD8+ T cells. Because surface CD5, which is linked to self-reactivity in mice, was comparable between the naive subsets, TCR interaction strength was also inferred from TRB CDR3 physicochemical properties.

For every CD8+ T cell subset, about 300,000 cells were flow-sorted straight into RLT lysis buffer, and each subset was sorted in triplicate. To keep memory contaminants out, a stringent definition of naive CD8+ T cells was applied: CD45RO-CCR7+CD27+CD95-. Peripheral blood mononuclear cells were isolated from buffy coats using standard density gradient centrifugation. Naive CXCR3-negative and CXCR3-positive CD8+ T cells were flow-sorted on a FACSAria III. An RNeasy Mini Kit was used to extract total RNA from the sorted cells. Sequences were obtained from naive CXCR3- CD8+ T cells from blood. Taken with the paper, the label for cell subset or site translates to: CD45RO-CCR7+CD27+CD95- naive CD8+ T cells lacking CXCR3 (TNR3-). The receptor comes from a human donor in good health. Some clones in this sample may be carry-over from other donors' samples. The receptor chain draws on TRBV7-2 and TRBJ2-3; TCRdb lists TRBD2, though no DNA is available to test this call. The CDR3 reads CASSPTTSRGADTQYF.